These 20 T cell receptor beta chains came from one sample sequenced in a study of blood T cell repertoires in COVID-19. The protocol was immunoSEQ multiplex PCR, while the TCRdb copy is restricted to in-frame clones and leaves out a portion. The sample has roughly 370,000 clones; approximately 87% are singletons. The specimen was PBMCs or T cells enriched from blood (not recorded which). The receptors derive from a woman aged 50 to 65 who had recovered from COVID-19.

The chain has TRBV2 and TRBJ2-7; D unclear. The V gene's germline CDR1 is SNHLY and CDR2 FYNNEI. V lost 7 bases and J lost 2, with 15 bases in between. CDR3 length equals 14 residues. CDR3 sequence reads: CASKFRDNTYEQYF. CDR3 nucleotides: TGTGCCAGCAAATTCCGAGACAATACCTACGAGCAGTACTTC. Combining the CDR3 with reference TRBV2 and TRBJ2-7 gives the whole variable domain EPEVTQTPSHQVTQMGQEVILRCVPISNHLYFYWYRQILGQKVEFLVSFYNNEISEKSEIFDDQFSVERPDGSNFTLKIRSTKLEDSAMYFCASKFRDNTYEQYFGPGTRLTVT.

This chain joins TRBV27 and TRBJ1-2, with TRBD1 as a possible D gene (6 bases). Trimming took 2 bases from V and 4 from J, leaving 17 bases between them. Germline V gene data show CDR1 as MNHEY and CDR2 as SMNVEV (reference sequence). CDR3 size: 16 residues. This CDR3 reads CASSLNFGQPSYGYTF. The CDR3 DNA reads as TGTGCCAGCAGTTTAAATTTCGGACAGCCTTCCTATGGCTACACCTTC.

The V and J genes are TRBV18 and TRBJ2-7; possibly TRBD2 for D (7 bases). The CDR3 extends over 15 amino acids. Germline CDR1 reads KGHSH; CDR2 reads LQKENI. Between the trimmed V and J ends, which lost 3 bases and 6 bases, there was a span of 18 bases. The CDR3 region has the DNA TGTGCCAGCTCACCGGGGGGGGCCACCACGGGCGAGCAGTACTTC. It specifies CASSPGGATTGEQYF.

The gene calls are TRBV9 and TRBJ1-6; D remains ambiguous. Germline values: CDR1 SGDLS, CDR2 YYNGEE. The CDR3 sequence is 14 residues long. V gave up 3 bases and J gave up 4 bases, with 8 bases separating them. As DNA, the CDR3 is TGTGCCAGCAGCGCACAGAATTATAATTCACCCCTCCACTTT. Translated: CASSAQNYNSPLHF.

The V and J genes are TRBV7-9 and TRBJ2-5; TRBD2 matches 8 bases. The CDR3 is 13 residues long. The V gene end was trimmed by 6 bases and the J gene end by 5 bases; junction bases not matched to a gene: 5. Germline V lookup: CDR1 SEHNR, CDR2 FQNEAQ (reference sequence). DNA of the CDR3: TGTGCCAGCAGACGGGGGGGATCCGAGACCCAGTACTTC. It translates to CASRRGGSETQYF.

This clone was seen a handful of times. V gene TRBV7-9 combines with J gene TRBJ2-1, with D possibly TRBD2 on 5 matching bases. The CDR3 consists of 17 residues. V was cut by 0 bases and J by 5 bases, with 17 bases left in between. CDR1 and CDR2 (germline): SEHNR, FQNEAQ (reference sequence). The CDR3 region is CASSLAEGGRLHNEQFF. Written as DNA, the CDR3 is TGTGCCAGCAGCTTAGCCGAGGGTGGTCGGCTGCACAATGAGCAGTTCTTC.

This chain uses TRBV12-5 with TRBJ1-1; D uncertain. V gave up 0 bases and J gave up 1 base, with 12 bases separating them. CDR3 length: 16 residues. Germline V CDR1 and CDR2: LGHNT, FRNRAP. The CDR3 spells CASGLVRLGRNTEAFF. In DNA, the CDR3 is TGTGCTAGTGGTTTGGTACGTCTGGGCCGGAACACTGAAGCTTTCTTT.

The table lists this clone with a count of one. The gene calls are TRBV5-1 and TRBJ2-3; D not certain. The CDR3 is 14 residues long. V dropped 7 bases and J dropped 0 bases, with 12 bases sitting between them. Germline lookup yields CDR1 SGHRS and CDR2 YFSETQ. The CDR3 loop is CASQDSSSTDTQYF. In nucleotides, the CDR3 is TGCGCCAGCCAGGATTCCTCAAGCACAGATACGCAGTATTTT.

Only a few counts were recorded for this clone. The rearrangement uses TRBV18 and TRBJ1-6; D not certain. The length of the CDR3 is 14 residues. Germline V gene sequence: CDR1 KGHSH, CDR2 LQKENI. Trimming shortened V by 3 bases and J by 7 bases, and 10 bases separated the two germline ends. The CDR3 is CASSPGISNSPLHF. The DNA of the CDR3 is TGTGCCAGCTCACCGGGCATATCCAATTCACCCCTCCACTTT.

The sample holds a few counts of this clone. J is TRBJ2-3 and V is TRBV28, with TRBD1 matching 10 bases. The J segment lost 5 bases and the V segment lost 4 bases, leaving 6 bases of the junction unmatched. CDR1 is MDHEN, CDR2 SYDVKM, per germline. There are 15 residues in the CDR3. The CDR3 spells CASSSSGTGEDTQYF. The CDR3 nucleotides read TGTGCCAGCAGTTCTTCCGGGACAGGGGAAGATACGCAGTATTTT.

In the case of this clone: This sample also contains other DNA sequences that code for the same CDR3. The rearrangement joins TRBV3-1 (or the pseudogene TRBV3-2) to TRBJ1-5, with unresolved D. CDR1 is LGHDT, CDR2 YNNKEL, per germline (reference sequence). V lost 1 base and J lost 2, with 3 bases in between. The CDR3 runs 13 residues. The CDR3 region is CASSQVGNQPQHF. The CDR3 DNA reads as TGTGCCAGCAGCCAAGTAGGCAATCAGCCCCAGCATTTT.

V is TRBV7-9 and J is TRBJ1-4; D not resolved. Germline CDR1 is SEHNR and CDR2 is FQNEAQ (reference sequence). The ends were cut back, 4 bases at V and 8 bases at J, with 14 bases in the middle. This CDR3 comprises 14 residues. This CDR3 is CASSSDLGWEKLFF. CDR3 DNA sequence: TGTGCCAGCAGCTCCGATCTCGGGTGGGAAAAACTGTTTTTT.

The genes are TRBV18 and TRBJ2-7; 8 bases line up with TRBD2. Germline lookup yields CDR1 KGHSH and CDR2 LQKENI. This CDR3 contains 15 residues. With 3 bases clipped from V and 2 bases from J, the junction kept 6 bases outside the gene matches. This CDR3 reads CASSPGVAGTYEQYF. CDR3 DNA: TGTGCCAGCTCACCTGGAGTAGCGGGGACCTACGAGCAGTACTTC.

Only one count was recorded for this clone. V usage is TRBV28 and J usage is TRBJ2-2, with 8 bases that match TRBD1. The CDR3 runs 16 residues. Trimming cost V 7 bases and J 4 bases; bases outside gene matches: 11. The germline CDR1 and CDR2 sequences are MDHEN and SYDVKM. The CDR3 is CASNNIRTGITGELFF. CDR3 nucleotides: TGTGCCAGCAACAACATCAGGACAGGGATCACCGGGGAGCTGTTTTTT.

This clone appeared once. The chain is built from TRBV6-5 and TRBJ1-2; no reliable D call. Trimming took 8 bases from V and 2 from J, leaving 18 bases between them. CDR1 is MNHEY, CDR2 SVGAGI, per germline. The CDR3 covers 15 residues. Written as DNA, the CDR3 is TGTGCCAGCCGAGAACTGTCGACGAGGAACTATGGCTACACCTTC. Protein product: CASRELSTRNYGYTF.

The genes are TRBV18 and TRBJ1-1; 12 bases align to TRBD1. Germline assignment: CDR1 KGHSH and CDR2 LQKENI. The CDR3 totals 14 residues. V lost 3 bases and J lost 8; bases outside the gene matches: 4. CDR3 in amino acids: CASSPGTGGGEAFF. CDR3 bases: TGTGCCAGCTCACCCGGGACAGGGGGCGGGGAAGCTTTCTTT.

This clone has a handful of counts. This chain links TRBV3-1 (or the pseudogene TRBV3-2) with TRBJ1-2, with 8 bases identical to TRBD1. The junction had 7 bases not matched to a gene; V was cut back by 5 bases and J by 5 bases. Germline V CDR1 and CDR2: LGHDT, YNNKEL (reference sequence). This CDR3 comprises 14 residues. CDR3 in amino acids: CASSEDREGYGYTF. Written as DNA, the CDR3 is TGTGCCAGCAGCGAGGACAGGGAGGGTTATGGCTACACCTTC.

This chain links TRBV19 with TRBJ2-1, with 10 nucleotides matching TRBD2. CDR1 and CDR2 from the germline V gene are LNHDA and SQIVND (reference sequence). V trimming: 6 bases; J trimming: 3 bases; junction bases outside the gene matches: 11. The CDR3 is 17 amino acids. The CDR3 is CASRPSSGGDLYNEQFF. The CDR3 bases are TGTGCCAGTAGACCATCTAGCGGGGGCGATCTCTACAATGAGCAGTTCTTC. The entire variable domain, with the rest obtained from reference TRBV19 and TRBJ2-1, is as follows: DGGITQSPKYLFRKEGQNVTLSCEQNLNHDAMYWYRQDPGQGLRLIYYSQIVNDFQKGDIAEGYSVSREKKESFPLTVTSAQKNPTAFYLCASRPSSGGDLYNEQFFGPGTRLTVL.

The V and J genes are TRBV7-6 and TRBJ1-2, with TRBD1 matching over 10 bases. This CDR3 has 15 residues. J was trimmed by 1 base and V by 3 bases; bases with no gene match: 2. Germline values: CDR1 SGHVS, CDR2 FNYEAQ. CDR3 sequence reads: CASSFRDRGNYGYTF. The DNA of the CDR3 is TGTGCCAGCAGCTTCCGGGACAGGGGTAACTATGGCTACACCTTC.

This chain uses TRBV4-3 with TRBJ1-6; the D is unclear. This CDR3 has 16 amino acids. Trimming left V 0 bases short and J 9 bases short, with 15 bases between. Per germline, CDR1 LGHNA and CDR2 YSLEER. In nucleotides, the CDR3 is TGCGCCAGCAGCCAAGATTCCGCGGTAACCACTTCACCCCTCCACTTT. The encoded protein is CASSQDSAVTTSPLHF.